Each of the 25 T cell receptor beta chains below was sequenced from the same sample in a study of neurological immune-mediated disorders. Sample time point: longitudinal time-point 1 (baseline). MiXCR, applied by TCRdb to the 5' RACE reads, yields one record per CDR3 protein. The sample contains approximately 46,000 distinct CDR3 sequences, over 8% of which appear only once. Material: PBMCs. The receptors stem from a middle-aged woman in good health.

Ten or more counts support this clonotype. J is TRBJ1-2 and V is TRBV4-3; tentatively, D is TRBD1 (5 bases). CDR1 LGHNA and CDR2 YSLEER come from the germline V gene. V was shortened by 3 bases and J by 8 bases, with 19 bases between the two germline ends. This CDR3 has 15 amino acids. The CDR3 spells CASSQGGGGVWGYTF. The CDR3 DNA reads TGCGCCAGCAGCCAGGGAGGTGGGGGAGTTTGGGGCTACACCTTC.

This clonotype was seen many times. This chain connects TRBV2 to TRBJ1-4; unclear D gene. Trimming removed 6 bases at V and 8 bases at J, with 7 bases between. The CDR3 has 11 residues. Germline V gene sequence: CDR1 SNHLY, CDR2 FYNNEI. The CDR3 is CASRQVEKLFF. CDR3 in DNA: TGTGCCAGCAGGCAGGTCGAAAAACTGTTTTTT.

The sample holds many counts of this clonotype. This chain connects TRBV5-1 to TRBJ2-5, with 9 bases identical to TRBD2. The junction had 6 bases not matched to a gene; V was cut back by 4 bases and J by 5 bases. There are 14 residues in the CDR3. CDR1 and CDR2 (germline): SGHRS, YFSETQ. Here the CDR3 DNA reads TGCGCCAGCAGCACCGGGACTAGCAAGGAGACCCAGTACTTC. Translation: CASSTGTSKETQYF.

This clonotype was detected many times. J is TRBJ1-1 and V is TRBV25-1; D unclear. In germline, CDR1 is MGHDK, CDR2 SYGVNS. Trimming cost V 7 bases and J 1 base, with 4 bases left between them. This CDR3 is built from 11 residues. Written as DNA, the CDR3 is TGTGCCAGCATCCGGAACACTGAAGCTTTCTTT. Residues: CASIRNTEAFF.

This clonotype was detected many times. V usage is TRBV20-1 and J usage is TRBJ2-5, with D possibly TRBD2 on 6 matching bases. Germline CDR1 reads DFQATT; CDR2 reads SNEGSKA (reference sequence). This CDR3 is built from 14 residues. Trimming removed 2 bases at V and 2 bases at J, with 12 bases between. In DNA form, the CDR3 reads TGCAGTGCTAGAAGATCCGCGGGGCAAGAGACCCAGTACTTC. As protein: CSARRSAGQETQYF.

This clonotype has at least ten counts. This chain links TRBV5-6 with TRBJ2-1; D not certain. V lost 2 bases, J lost 9 bases, and 15 bases lay in between. There are 14 residues in the CDR3. Germline V CDR1 and CDR2: SGHDT, YYEEEE. As DNA, the CDR3 is TGTGCCAGCAGCTTTGTACTTACTGGGGTTGAGCAGTTCTTC. Translation gives CASSFVLTGVEQFF. Full variable domain (rest looked up from reference TRBV5-6 and TRBJ2-1): DAGVTQSPTHLIKTRGQQVTLRCSPKSGHDTVSWYQQALGQGPQFIFQYYEEEERQRGNFPDRFSGHQFPNYSSELNVNALLLGDSALYLCASSFVLTGVEQFFGPGTRLTVL.

The sample holds many counts of this clonotype. The chain links TRBV20-1 to TRBJ1-1, with TRBD1 identical over 12 bases. CDR1 and CDR2 from the germline V gene are DFQATT and SNEGSKA (reference sequence). This CDR3 region has 22 residues. J lost 4 bases, V lost 6 bases, and 30 bases had no gene match. The CDR3 reads CSAPGSHVGGQGAVGSVTEAFF. The DNA of the CDR3 is TGCAGTGCCCCTGGGAGCCACGTCGGGGGACAGGGGGCGGTCGGTTCGGTCACTGAAGCTTTCTTT.

This clonotype was counted at least ten times. The chain combines TRBV6-5 with TRBJ1-4; 11 nucleotides align to TRBD1. Germline CDR1 is MNHEY and CDR2 is SVGAGI. Trimming took 5 bases from V and 7 from J; bases not matched to a gene: 6. The CDR3 extends over 15 amino acids. The CDR3 spells CASSAGTGGFEKLFF. Here the CDR3 DNA reads TGTGCCAGCAGTGCCGGGACAGGGGGTTTTGAAAAACTGTTTTTT.

This clonotype was found many times. The V and J genes are TRBV27 and TRBJ2-3; 7 bases align to TRBD1. The V and J ends lost 3 bases and 7 bases, in that order; junction bases with no gene match: 7. Germline lookup yields CDR1 MNHEY and CDR2 SMNVEV (reference sequence). CDR3 length: 14 residues. The CDR3 nucleotides read TGTGCCAGCAGTTTCTCAGGGGGTGGGTATACGCAGTATTTT. Translated: CASSFSGGGYTQYF.

This clonotype has ten or more counts. The V call is TRBV10-1, the J call TRBJ1-2; the match to TRBD1 covers 10 bases. The CDR3 consists of 15 residues. Germline V gene sequence: CDR1 WNHNN, CDR2 SYGVQD (reference sequence). The ends lost 4 bases at V and 5 bases at J; junction bases unmatched: 7. CDR3 coding DNA: TGCGCCAGCAGTGCCGGGACAGGGGCGGCGTATGGCTACACCTTC. It translates to CASSAGTGAAYGYTF.

This clonotype was picked up many times. This rearrangement joins TRBV5-1 to TRBJ2-7, with 9 bases that match TRBD1. The J segment lost 2 bases and the V segment lost 7 bases, leaving 7 bases of the junction unmatched. The CDR3 sequence is 14 residues long. Germline loops: CDR1 SGHRS, CDR2 YFSETQ. CDR3 bases: TGCGCCAGCGGGACAGGGACCCCCACCTACGAGCAGTACTTC. It translates to CASGTGTPTYEQYF.

The chain combines TRBV3-1 with TRBJ2-3; 14 nucleotides match TRBD2. This CDR3 comprises 18 residues. Germline V gives CDR1 LGHDT, CDR2 YNNKEL (reference sequence). Losses at the gene ends were 4 bases for V and 0 bases for J; bases not matched to a gene: 6. CDR3: CASSRGLAGGTSTDTQYF. The CDR3 DNA follows: TGTGCCAGCAGCCGTGGACTAGCGGGGGGAACTAGCACAGATACGCAGTATTTT.

In its sample, this clonotype was seen many times. The chain employs TRBV6-1 and TRBJ1-5; D is possibly TRBD1 (5 bases). V was trimmed by 1 base and J by 6 bases, leaving 10 bases between them. This CDR3 is built from 14 residues. The germline V gene has CDR1 MNHNS and CDR2 SASEGT. CDR3 residues: CASSEVAGPQPQHF. CDR3 DNA: TGTGCCAGCAGTGAAGTGGCAGGGCCTCAGCCCCAGCATTTT.

This clonotype showed up many times. V usage is TRBV7-2 and J usage is TRBJ1-5; no reliable D call. Deletions cut 5 bases from V and 5 bases from J, with 10 bases between. The length of the CDR3 is 13 residues. The germline CDR1 and CDR2 sequences are SGHTA and FQGNSA. The CDR3 region has the DNA TGTGCCAGCAGCCCAGACCCGGATCAGCCCCAGCATTTT. Residues: CASSPDPDQPQHF.

At least ten counts were recorded for this clonotype. The rearrangement joins TRBV20-1 to TRBJ1-5; TRBD1 matches 8 bases. The J segment lost 9 bases and the V segment lost 8 bases, leaving 9 bases of the junction unmatched. Germline V lookup: CDR1 DFQATT, CDR2 SNEGSKA (reference sequence). The CDR3 is 12 residues long. The CDR3 loop is CSTGGQSRPQHF. The CDR3 nucleotides read TGCAGTACAGGGGGACAGTCGCGGCCCCAGCATTTT.

The sample holds a few counts of this clonotype. The genes are TRBV7-2 and TRBJ2-5; no clear D. Germline V gene data show CDR1 as SGHTA and CDR2 as FQGNSA. The V end was cut by 1 base, the J end by 4 bases, with 7 bases between. The length of the CDR3 is 13 residues. In DNA, the CDR3 is TGTGCCAGCAGCTTAGAGGCAGGAGAGACCCAGTACTTC. Translating it yields CASSLEAGETQYF.

This clonotype appeared a few times. The genes are TRBV12-3 or TRBV12-4 and TRBJ1-5; D is perhaps TRBD1 (6 bases). This CDR3 comprises 18 residues. Trimming pared 3 bases from V and 0 bases from J, leaving 18 bases between. DNA for the CDR3: TGTGCCAGCAGTTTTTTGGGGGCTATGGACCATAGCAATCAGCCCCAGCATTTT. Amino acid sequence: CASSFLGAMDHSNQPQHF.

This clonotype showed up many times. The V and J genes are TRBV9 and TRBJ2-1; the D is unclear. This CDR3 region has 15 residues. The germline V gene encodes CDR1 SGDLS and CDR2 YYNGEE. The V gene lost 0 bases and the J gene lost 2 bases, with 9 bases spanning the gap. The CDR3 spells CASSVGVLAYNEQFF. CDR3 bases: TGTGCCAGCAGCGTAGGAGTGTTAGCCTACAATGAGCAGTTCTTC.

In its sample, this clonotype was seen many times. J is TRBJ1-6 and V is TRBV4-1, with TRBD1 matching over 7 bases. CDR3 length: 17 residues. V was clipped by 4 bases and J by 4 bases; unmatched bases: 10. Looked up from germline, CDR1 is MGHRA and CDR2 is YSYEKL. CDR3 protein: CASSLVAGQKYNSPLHF. The CDR3 DNA sequence: TGCGCCAGCAGCCTAGTGGCGGGACAGAAATATAATTCACCCCTCCACTTT.

This clonotype was counted at least ten times. This chain joins TRBV4-1 and TRBJ1-2; a weak D match, TRBD1 (5 bases). V dropped 1 base and J dropped 10 bases, with 16 bases sitting between them. Germline loops: CDR1 MGHRA, CDR2 YSYEKL. The CDR3 loop spans 14 amino acids. The CDR3 is CASSQAPDSSVYTF. The CDR3 coding sequence is TGCGCCAGCAGCCAAGCGCCCGACAGCTCCGTCTACACCTTC.

In this sample, this clonotype turned up many times. The chain carries TRBV2 and TRBJ2-7; 7 bases line up with TRBD1. Per the germline V gene, CDR1 is SNHLY and CDR2 is FYNNEI. Trimming cost V 3 bases and J 5 bases; bases outside gene matches: 7. The CDR3 loop spans 14 amino acids. Written as DNA, the CDR3 is TGTGCCAGCAGTGACCGACAGGGCTTTAACGAGCAGTACTTC. This encodes CASSDRQGFNEQYF.

The rearrangement links TRBV7-2 to TRBJ2-7; D possibly corresponds to TRBD2 (5 bases). The CDR3 loop spans 11 amino acids. Germline lookup yields CDR1 SGHTA and CDR2 FQGNSA. The V gene lost 4 bases and the J gene lost 7 bases, with 8 bases spanning the gap. CDR3 region: CASSSWEEQYF. CDR3 sequence (DNA): TGTGCCAGCAGCTCGTGGGAGGAGCAGTACTTC.

This clonotype was seen many times. This sequence joins TRBV14 and TRBJ1-5, with D perhaps TRBD1 (6 bases). This CDR3 is 13 amino acids long. Germline V gene sequence: CDR1 SGHDN, CDR2 FVKESK. With 5 bases removed from V and 4 bases from J, the gap between germline ends came to 9 bases. The CDR3 here is CASSSDRNQPQHF. The DNA for the CDR3 is TGTGCCAGCAGCTCCGACAGGAATCAGCCCCAGCATTTT.

This clonotype was seen repeatedly, ten times or more. The J gene is TRBJ2-1, the V gene TRBV20-1, with TRBD2 as a possible D gene (6 bases). Germline loops: CDR1 DFQATT, CDR2 SNEGSKA (reference sequence). Trimming removed 3 bases at V and 6 bases at J, with 12 bases between. The CDR3 covers 13 residues. The CDR3 DNA reads as TGCAGTGCTAGCGGGAGATTGAGCAATGAGCAGTTCTTC. This codes for CSASGRLSNEQFF.

In this sample, this clonotype turned up many times. V usage is TRBV4-3 and J usage is TRBJ2-7; TRBD1 matches 7 bases. The CDR3 runs to 15 residues. Trimming took 1 base from V and 2 from J; bases not matched to a gene: 5. The V gene's germline CDR1 is LGHNA and CDR2 YSLEER. The CDR3 nucleotides read TGCGCCAGCAGCCAAGGCCGGGACAGCCCCTACGAGCAGTACTTC. It encodes CASSQGRDSPYEQYF.